These 24 T cell receptor beta chains were all obtained from the same sample, sequenced in a study of T cells expressing NK-cell markers. For each CDR3 protein, TCRdb gives one entry from its re-call of the 5' RACE reads, without DNA. Its listing shows approximately 150,000 distinct CDR3 sequences. The sequencing sample was made of blood T cells: a sorted CD56 or NKG2C T cell subset, CD4+ or CD8+ T cells, or bulk PBMC T cells (not recorded which). The source is a woman aged 18 to 75 in good health.

The rearrangement links TRBV12-3 or TRBV12-4 to TRBJ2-1; checking the TCRdb D call of TRBD2 is not possible without DNA. This CDR3 comprises 15 residues. The CDR3 sequence: CASSSGLAGGYEQFF.

CDR3 loop: CASSLTGSGANVLTF. V usage is TRBV5-1 and J usage is TRBJ2-6; the D call of TRBD1 rests on TCRdb alone, since no DNA is present to check it. Germline V gene lookup returns CDR1 SGHRS and CDR2 YFSETQ. This CDR3 is 15 amino acids long.

The rearrangement links TRBV29-1 to TRBJ2-1; the TRBD1 assignment by TCRdb is unverifiable without DNA. The germline gives CDR1 SQVTM, CDR2 ANQGSEA. CDR3 length: 12 residues. CDR3 protein: CSVRPQGAEQFF.

This chain connects TRBV5-1 to TRBJ2-1; TCRdb's D gene call, TRBD2, goes unchecked for lack of DNA. In germline, CDR1 is SGHRS, CDR2 YFSETQ. CDR3 length: 16 amino acids. The CDR3 sequence is CASSLLAGGPHNEQFF.

The V gene is TRBV10-3, the J gene TRBJ2-2; TCRdb lists TRBD2, though no DNA is available to test this call. The CDR3 runs to 15 residues. Germline values: CDR1 ENHRY, CDR2 SYGVKD. The CDR3 spells CAISETSGTTGELFF.

V gene TRBV5-1 combines with J gene TRBJ1-2; TCRdb proposes TRBD1, but this gene call is untestable without DNA. This CDR3 is built from 16 residues. Germline V gives CDR1 SGHRS, CDR2 YFSETQ. The CDR3 reads CASSLRTGGENYGYTF.

V and J are TRBV12-3 or TRBV12-4 and TRBJ2-3; the TCRdb D gene call, TRBD1, has no DNA to confirm it. The CDR3 runs to 16 residues. This chain's CDR3 is CASSRNPGQSTDTQYF.

The chain links TRBV27 to TRBJ1-2; checking the TCRdb D call of TRBD1 is not possible without DNA. The CDR3 length is 13 residues. CDR1 MNHEY and CDR2 SMNVEV come from the germline V gene (reference sequence). CDR3 protein: CASRNRDSYGYTF.

The chain joins TRBV6-1 to TRBJ2-3; without DNA, the TCRdb call of TRBD2 cannot be checked. This CDR3 comprises 14 residues. Germline-derived CDR1 and CDR2 are MNHNS and SASEGT. The CDR3 sequence is CAGGLAGIENTQYF.

The chain recombines TRBV5-1 with TRBJ1-2; TCRdb picks TRBD1, but there is no DNA to check that call. Per germline, CDR1 SGHRS and CDR2 YFSETQ. The CDR3 totals 12 residues. CDR3 protein: CASSPGTPGYTF.

The CDR3 region is CATSDVGLAADTQYF. The chain is built from TRBV24-1 and TRBJ2-3. Germline CDR1 and CDR2: KGHDR and SFDVKD. The CDR3 is 15 residues long.

The chain links TRBV2 to TRBJ2-1. The CDR3 runs to 12 residues. Germline V CDR1 and CDR2: SNHLY, FYNNEI. The CDR3 reads CASSEGLYEQFF.

This sequence joins TRBV12-3 or TRBV12-4 and TRBJ1-2; the D call of TRBD1 rests on TCRdb alone, since no DNA is present to check it. This CDR3 region has 14 residues. The CDR3 reads CASSFRSTGNGYTF.

The rearrangement joins TRBV3-1 to TRBJ2-1; TCRdb's D gene call, TRBD1, goes unchecked for lack of DNA. This CDR3 has 15 residues. Germline V gene sequence: CDR1 LGHDT, CDR2 YNNKEL (reference sequence). CDR3 residues: CASSSNRDGNNEQFF.

The rearrangement joins TRBV28 to TRBJ2-1; with no DNA, the TCRdb D assignment of TRBD1 cannot be verified. Germline V lookup: CDR1 MDHEN, CDR2 SYDVKM. CDR3 size: 15 residues. The chain's CDR3 is CASSRGTPSYNEQFF.

The gene calls are TRBV9 and TRBJ1-5. The CDR3 contains 12 residues. Germline V gene data show CDR1 as SGDLS and CDR2 as YYNGEE. The CDR3 sequence is CASGNSNQPQHF.

The V and J genes are TRBV20-1 and TRBJ1-1. The germline V gene encodes CDR1 DFQATT and CDR2 SNEGSKA (reference sequence). The CDR3 is 13 residues long. This CDR3 reads CSASLHSNTEAFF.

The V and J genes are TRBV3-1 and TRBJ1-1; TCRdb's assignment of TRBD1 cannot be checked, as there is no DNA. This CDR3 comprises 14 residues. CDR1 is LGHDT, CDR2 YNNKEL, per germline (reference sequence). This chain's CDR3 is CASSPGSMNTEAFF.

The chain is built from TRBV3-1 and TRBJ1-4; checking the TCRdb D call of TRBD1 is not possible without DNA. CDR3 size: 14 residues. Germline V gives CDR1 LGHDT, CDR2 YNNKEL (reference sequence). The CDR3 sequence: CASRKTGKDRKLFF.

The chain's CDR3 is CASTGQVNTGELFF. The V and J genes are TRBV19 and TRBJ2-2; the TRBD1 assignment by TCRdb is unverifiable without DNA. The CDR3 has 14 residues. Germline V gene data show CDR1 as LNHDA and CDR2 as SQIVND (reference sequence).

V usage is TRBV12-3 or TRBV12-4 and J usage is TRBJ2-2. The CDR3 has 15 residues. This CDR3 reads CASSLNPVGTGELFF.

This chain links TRBV4-1 with TRBJ2-4; TCRdb outputs TRBD1, but without DNA this stays unchecked. Germline CDR1 reads MGHRA; CDR2 reads YSYEKL. This CDR3 spans 14 amino acids. CDR3: CASSQGTGTNIQYF.

V usage is TRBV5-1 and J usage is TRBJ2-1; TCRdb outputs TRBD2, but without DNA this stays unchecked. Germline assignment: CDR1 SGHRS and CDR2 YFSETQ. CDR3 length equals 15 residues. CDR3: CASSFGAGDSDEQFF. The whole variable domain, filled in from reference TRBV5-1 and TRBJ2-1, reads KAGVTQTPRYLIKTRGQQVTLSCSPISGHRSVSWYQQTPGQGLQFLFEYFSETQRNKGNFPGRFSGRQFSNSRSEMNVSTLELGDSALYLCASSFGAGDSDEQFFGPGTRLTVL.

This chain connects TRBV7-8 to TRBJ2-5; TCRdb's D call of TRBD2 is untestable without DNA. CDR1 is SGHVS and CDR2 is FQNEAQ in the germline V gene. The CDR3 contains 16 residues. The CDR3 loop reads CASSLIAGGSGETQYF.